This T cell receptor beta chain was documented in a study of control samples from healthy donors and cancer patients. V shed 4 bases and J shed 3 bases, with 10 bases lying between them. Germline V CDR1 and CDR2: SGHNT, YYREEE (reference sequence). CDR3 length: 13 residues. Libraries were prepared by immunoSEQ multiplex PCR; TCRdb keeps only in-frame clonotypes and omits some of them. The table lists about 220,000 clones, about 94% of them singletons. This TCR derives from a man between 45 and 60 years old in good health. This sequence joins TRBV5-4 and TRBJ1-1; weak D call: TRBD1 (6 bases). Sequenced sample: blood. The CDR3 nucleotides read TGTGCCAGCAGCCGGACAGAGGACACTGAAGCTTTCTTT. Protein: CASSRTEDTEAFF.